This T cell receptor (beta chain) was identified in a study of somatic mutations in cytotoxic T cells in rheumatoid arthritis. V lost 1 base and J 2 bases, leaving 9 bases between the germline ends. The germline gives CDR1 LNHDA, CDR2 SQIVND (reference sequence). The CDR3 extends over 14 amino acids. Positive selection with magnetic beads achieved the isolation of CD4+ and CD8+ cells, followed by a flow cytometry check of purity. Remarks on this clone: The antigen is undetermined.

Study-wide points: Antigens bound by the expanded CD8+ clones were not identified.

Assay used: immunoSEQ multiplex PCR; TCRdb lists only in-frame clones, some missing. Of under 15,000 clones listed, 75% to 80% are singletons. The V gene is TRBV19, the J gene TRBJ2-7, with a possible D match to TRBD1 (6 bases). The source is an adult with rheumatoid arthritis. The specimen was CD8+ T cells sorted from blood. CDR3 loop: CASSIGRGTYEQYF. The CDR3 DNA sequence: TGTGCCAGTAGTATAGGCAGGGGAACCTACGAGCAGTACTTC. The full variable domain, with the rest looked up from reference TRBV19 and TRBJ2-7, is DGGITQSPKYLFRKEGQNVTLSCEQNLNHDAMYWYRQDPGQGLRLIYYSQIVNDFQKGDIAEGYSVSREKKESFPLTVTSAQKNPTAFYLCASSIGRGTYEQYFGPGTRLTVT.